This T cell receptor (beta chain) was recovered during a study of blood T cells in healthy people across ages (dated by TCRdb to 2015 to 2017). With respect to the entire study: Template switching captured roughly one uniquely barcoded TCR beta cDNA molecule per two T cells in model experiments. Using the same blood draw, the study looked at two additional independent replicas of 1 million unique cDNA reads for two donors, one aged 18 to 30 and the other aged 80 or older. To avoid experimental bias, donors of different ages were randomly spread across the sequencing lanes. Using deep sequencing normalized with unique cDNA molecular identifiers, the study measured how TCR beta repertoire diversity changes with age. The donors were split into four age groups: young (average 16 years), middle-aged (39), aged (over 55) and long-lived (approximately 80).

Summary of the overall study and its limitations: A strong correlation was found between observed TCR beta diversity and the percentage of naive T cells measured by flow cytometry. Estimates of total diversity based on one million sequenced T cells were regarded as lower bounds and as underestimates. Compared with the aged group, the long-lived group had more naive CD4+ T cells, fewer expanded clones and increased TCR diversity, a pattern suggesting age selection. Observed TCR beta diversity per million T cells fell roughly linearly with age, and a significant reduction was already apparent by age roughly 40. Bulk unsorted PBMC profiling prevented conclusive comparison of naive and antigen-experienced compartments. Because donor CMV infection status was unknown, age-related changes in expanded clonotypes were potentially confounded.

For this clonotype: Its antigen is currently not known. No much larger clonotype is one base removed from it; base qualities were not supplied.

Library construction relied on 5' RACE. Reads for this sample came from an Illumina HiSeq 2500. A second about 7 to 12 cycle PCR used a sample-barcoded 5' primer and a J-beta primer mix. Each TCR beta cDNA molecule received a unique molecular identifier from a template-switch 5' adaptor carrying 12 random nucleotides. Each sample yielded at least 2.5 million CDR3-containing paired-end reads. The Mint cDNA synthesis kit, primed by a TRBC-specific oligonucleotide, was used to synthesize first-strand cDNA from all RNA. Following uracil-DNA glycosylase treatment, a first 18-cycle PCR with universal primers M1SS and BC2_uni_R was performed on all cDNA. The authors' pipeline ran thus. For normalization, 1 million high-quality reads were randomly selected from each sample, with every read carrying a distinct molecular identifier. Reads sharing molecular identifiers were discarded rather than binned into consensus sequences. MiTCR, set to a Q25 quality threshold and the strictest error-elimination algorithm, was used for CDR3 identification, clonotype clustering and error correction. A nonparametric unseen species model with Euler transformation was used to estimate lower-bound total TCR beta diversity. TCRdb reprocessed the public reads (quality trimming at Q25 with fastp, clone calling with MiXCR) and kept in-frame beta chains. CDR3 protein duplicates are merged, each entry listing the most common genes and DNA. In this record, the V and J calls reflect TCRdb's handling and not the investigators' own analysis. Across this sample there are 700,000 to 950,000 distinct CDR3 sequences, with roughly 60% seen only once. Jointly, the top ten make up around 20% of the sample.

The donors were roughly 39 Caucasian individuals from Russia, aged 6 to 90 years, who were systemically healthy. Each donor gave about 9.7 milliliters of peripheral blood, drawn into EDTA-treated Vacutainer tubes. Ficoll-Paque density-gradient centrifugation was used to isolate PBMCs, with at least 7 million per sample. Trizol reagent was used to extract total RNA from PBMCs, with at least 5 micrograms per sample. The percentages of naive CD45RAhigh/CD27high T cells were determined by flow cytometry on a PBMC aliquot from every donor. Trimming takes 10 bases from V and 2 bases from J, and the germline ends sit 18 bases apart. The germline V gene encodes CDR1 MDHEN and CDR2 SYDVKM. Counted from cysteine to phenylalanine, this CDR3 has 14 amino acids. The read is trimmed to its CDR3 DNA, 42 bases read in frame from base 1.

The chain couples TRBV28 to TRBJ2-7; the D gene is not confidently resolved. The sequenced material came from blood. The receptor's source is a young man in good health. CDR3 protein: CATNLRTKTYEQYF. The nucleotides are TGTGCCACCAACCTTCGGACGAAGACCTACGAGCAGTACTTC.